One sample yielded the 10 T cell receptor beta chains listed below, sequenced in a study of a mutant IDH1 vaccine in newly diagnosed glioma (dated by TCRdb to about 2021). Library method: the immunoSEQ multiplex PCR assay. Here the immuneACCESS table is served through TCRdb, limited to in-frame sequences with V and J called. Missing clones are a known gap in these copies; in checked studies unresolved V genes cover under half, and the rest lacks a known reason. The sample includes around 92,000 clones, with under 90% observed a single time. Together, the top ten hold approximately 7.4% of the sample. Sample time point, as interpreted from the label and publication: baseline, week 1 (first vaccination visit). This sample's treatment or condition label indicates: pre-vaccination baseline after standard-of-care therapy. The specimen was PBMCs, collected from a glioma patient treated with radiotherapy, temozolomide or both. The origin of the receptors is a woman aged 50 to 60 with glioma.

The V gene is TRBV5-6, the J gene TRBJ1-5; TRBD1 aligns across 9 bases. After removal of 1 base from V and 9 bases from J, the junction contained 11 bases not matched to a gene. Germline V lookup: CDR1 SGHDT, CDR2 YYEEEE. The CDR3 totals 16 residues. The CDR3 reads CASSLWAGQGVGPQHF. CDR3 DNA sequence: TGTGCCAGCAGCTTGTGGGCGGGACAGGGCGTAGGGCCCCAGCATTTT.

The J gene is TRBJ2-5, the V gene TRBV28; possible D gene TRBD2, 5 bases. From germline, CDR1 is MDHEN and CDR2 SYDVKM. This CDR3 has 11 amino acids. V was trimmed by 8 bases and J by 4 bases, leaving 8 bases between them. The CDR3 loop is CASAGGETQYF. The CDR3 region has the DNA TGTGCCAGCGCCGGAGGAGAGACCCAGTACTTC.

The DNA of the CDR3 is TGTGCCAGCAGCCTTAATAAGGCGTCTTATTCACCCCTCCACTTT. It translates to CASSLNKASYSPLHF. V is TRBV14 and J is TRBJ1-6; no firm D call. V was shortened by 4 bases and J by 8 bases, with 15 bases between the two germline ends. The CDR3 spans 15 residues. Per germline, CDR1 SGHDN and CDR2 FVKESK.

As concerns this clone: Other DNA sequences in this specimen translate into the identical CDR3. The rearrangement uses TRBV10-1 and TRBJ1-4; D gene ambiguous. Germline loops: CDR1 WNHNN, CDR2 SYGVQD (reference sequence). The CDR3 is 12 residues long. V shed 8 bases and J shed 7 bases, with 11 bases lying between them. The CDR3 loop reads CASGAMGEKLFF. The CDR3 DNA reads TGCGCCAGCGGAGCGATGGGTGAAAAACTGTTTTTT.

This chain joins TRBV4-3 and TRBJ2-3; TRBD2 aligns across 13 bases. The CDR3 sequence is 16 residues long. J was trimmed by 4 bases and V by 1 base; bases with no gene match: 2. Per the germline V gene, CDR1 is LGHNA and CDR2 is YSLEER. CDR3 amino acids: CASSQATSGGADTQYF. The CDR3 DNA follows: TGCGCCAGCAGCCAAGCCACTAGCGGGGGGGCAGATACGCAGTATTTT.

The V and J genes are TRBV6-1 and TRBJ1-2; D not resolved. The CDR3 is 16 amino acids. V was cut by 2 bases and J by 5 bases, with 18 bases left in between. Germline CDR1 MNHNS, CDR2 SASEGT. The CDR3 sequence is CASSEKGRLGVYGYTF. CDR3 in DNA: TGTGCCAGCAGTGAAAAAGGGAGGTTGGGCGTTTATGGCTACACCTTC.

The rearrangement uses TRBV5-4 and TRBJ2-5; D is perhaps TRBD2 (5 bases). V was trimmed by 2 bases and J by 0 bases, leaving 8 bases between them. CDR3 length equals 14 residues. Germline CDR1 SGHNT, CDR2 YYREEE (reference sequence). The CDR3 reads CASSLTGYQETQYF. The CDR3 DNA reads TGTGCCAGCAGCTTAACGGGGTACCAAGAGACCCAGTACTTC.

The CDR3 region is CASSPSSTGSTEAFF. CDR3 in DNA: TGTGCCAGCTCACCAAGTTCGACGGGATCCACTGAAGCTTTCTTT. The chain carries TRBV18 and TRBJ1-1; D not certain. This CDR3 contains 15 residues. V lost 2 bases, J lost 4 bases, and 14 bases lay in between. In germline, CDR1 is KGHSH, CDR2 LQKENI.

The chain uses TRBV9 and TRBJ2-2, with TRBD1 matching over 11 bases. The CDR3 loop spans 15 amino acids. In germline, CDR1 is SGDLS, CDR2 YYNGEE. J lost 4 bases, V lost 3 bases, and 2 bases had no gene match. The CDR3 loop reads CASSAGTGGTGELFF. The CDR3 nucleotides read TGTGCCAGCAGCGCAGGGACAGGGGGCACCGGGGAGCTGTTTTTT.

This clone was detected a few times. The CDR3 protein is CASSHTVTGAGELFF. Here the CDR3 DNA reads TGCGCCAGCAGCCATACCGTTACAGGGGCCGGGGAGCTGTTTTTT. V gene TRBV4-3 combines with J gene TRBJ2-2; 7 nucleotides line up with TRBD1. With 3 bases clipped from V and 6 bases from J, the junction kept 7 bases outside the gene matches. Germline V gene sequence: CDR1 LGHNA, CDR2 YSLEER. The CDR3 is 15 amino acids.